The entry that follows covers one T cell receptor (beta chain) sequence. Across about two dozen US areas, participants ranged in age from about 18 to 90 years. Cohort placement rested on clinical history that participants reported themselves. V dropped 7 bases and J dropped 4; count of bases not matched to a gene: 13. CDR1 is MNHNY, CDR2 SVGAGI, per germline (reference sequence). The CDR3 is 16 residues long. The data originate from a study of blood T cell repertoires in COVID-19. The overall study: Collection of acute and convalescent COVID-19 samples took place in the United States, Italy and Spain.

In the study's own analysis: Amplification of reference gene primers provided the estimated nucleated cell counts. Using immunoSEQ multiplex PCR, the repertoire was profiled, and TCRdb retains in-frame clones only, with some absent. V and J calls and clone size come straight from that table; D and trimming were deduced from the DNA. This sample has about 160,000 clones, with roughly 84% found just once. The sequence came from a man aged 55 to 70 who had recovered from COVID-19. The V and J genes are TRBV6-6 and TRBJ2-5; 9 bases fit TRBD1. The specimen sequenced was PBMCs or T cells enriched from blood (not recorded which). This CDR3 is CASNKNRQGGLETQYF. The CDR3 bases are TGTGCCAGCAACAAGAACCGACAGGGGGGGTTAGAGACCCAGTACTTC.